The 30 T cell receptor beta chains given below trace back to one sample, sequenced in a study of metastatic and nonmetastatic thyroid tumors. No patient received treatment before thyroid surgery. With MiXCR, TCRdb called clones anew from the PCR reads. This sample has around 24,000 clones, with roughly 21% found just once. The sample taken for sequencing was blood. These receptors were taken from a male donor with papillary thyroid cancer or a benign thyroid nodule (not recorded which). Some clones in this sample may be carry-over from other donors' samples.

Many counts were recorded for this clone. The genes are TRBV10-2 and TRBJ2-3; possibly TRBD1 or TRBD2 for D (5 bases each). Germline CDR1 and CDR2: WSHSY and SAAADI. CDR3 length: 15 amino acids. V lost 1 base, J lost 0 bases, and 8 bases lay in between. DNA for the CDR3: TGCGCCAGCAGTGAGTGGGGCGGGAGCACAGATACGCAGTATTTT. This sequence encodes CASSEWGGSTDTQYF.

This clone has only a few counts. V gene TRBV7-3 combines with J gene TRBJ1-6; D gene unclear. Germline V gives CDR1 SGHTA, CDR2 FQGTGA. This CDR3 spans 13 amino acids. Trimming shortened V by 5 bases and J by 11 bases, and 13 bases separated the two germline ends. The CDR3 sequence: CASSLGMEAPLHF. The CDR3 nucleotides are TGTGCCAGCAGCCTAGGCATGGAAGCACCCCTCCACTTT.

Relative to its sample, this clone is medium-sized. V usage is TRBV18 and J usage is TRBJ2-7, with 7 bases identical to TRBD2. V lost 3 bases and J lost 1; bases outside the gene matches: 9. The CDR3 loop spans 16 amino acids. CDR1 KGHSH and CDR2 LQKENI come from the germline V gene. CDR3 nucleotides: TGTGCCAGCTCACCCGACCTCCAGCGGGGATCCTACGAGCAGTACTTC. Protein sequence: CASSPDLQRGSYEQYF.

This clone showed up many times. The genes are TRBV29-1 and TRBJ2-1, with D unclear. The CDR3 spans 14 residues. Germline-derived CDR1 and CDR2 are SQVTM and ANQGSEA. V was clipped by 3 bases and J by 0 bases, with 9 bases between them. The CDR3 DNA reads TGCAGCGTTGAGATTGGAAACTCCTACAATGAGCAGTTCTTC. It is translated as CSVEIGNSYNEQFF.

Ten or more counts support this clone. The V gene is TRBV14, the J gene TRBJ1-1; D is unclear. The CDR3 length is 13 residues. The germline gives CDR1 SGHDN, CDR2 FVKESK. With 3 bases removed from V and 4 bases from J, the gap between germline ends came to 9 bases. CDR3 in amino acids: CASSQRRLTEAFF. DNA for the CDR3: TGTGCCAGCAGCCAGAGACGTCTCACTGAAGCTTTCTTT. Variable domain in full (rest from reference TRBV14 and TRBJ1-1): EAGVTQFPSHSVIEKGQTVTLRCDPISGHDNLYWYRRVMGKEIKFLLHFVKESKQDESGMPNNRFLAERTGGTYSTLKVQPAELEDSGVYFCASSQRRLTEAFFGQGTRLTVV.

This clone appeared many times. The chain joins TRBV11-2 to TRBJ2-3, with 14 positions matching TRBD2. This CDR3 is built from 15 residues. The V and J ends lost 0 bases and 11 bases, in that order; junction bases with no gene match: 4. The germline gives CDR1 SGHAT, CDR2 FQNNGV. The CDR3 region is CASSLEGTSGSLQYF. As DNA, the CDR3 is TGTGCCAGCAGCTTAGAGGGGACTAGCGGGAGCTTGCAGTATTTT. Filled out from reference TRBV11-2 and TRBJ2-3, the complete variable domain reads EAGVAQSPRYKIIEKRQSVAFWCNPISGHATLYWYQQILGQGPKLLIQFQNNGVVDDSQLPKDRFSAERLKGVDSTLKIQPAKLEDSAVYLCASSLEGTSGSLQYFGPGTRLTVL.

The V gene is TRBV5-1, the J gene TRBJ2-7; maybe TRBD2 (6 bases). The CDR3 runs 14 residues. Trimming took 4 bases from V and 0 from J, leaving 11 bases between them. Per germline, CDR1 SGHRS and CDR2 YFSETQ. The CDR3 sequence: CASSAAGSSYEQYF. The CDR3 region has the DNA TGCGCCAGCAGCGCGGCCGGGAGCTCCTACGAGCAGTACTTC.

A remark on this clone: It may be a read error: a sequence one base away is much more abundant. The rearrangement links TRBV5-6 to TRBJ2-7; D assignment may be TRBD1 or TRBD2 (5 bases each). The length of the CDR3 is 13 residues. Germline V gives CDR1 SGHDT, CDR2 YYEEEE. The CDR3 sequence: CAISLGPNYEQYF. CDR3 in DNA: TGTGCCATCAGCTTGGGACCGAACTACGAGCAGTACTTC.

This clone qualifies as medium-sized. This chain uses TRBV20-1 with TRBJ2-7, with D possibly being TRBD1 (6 bases). Germline CDR1 DFQATT, CDR2 SNEGSKA (reference sequence). The V end was cut by 0 bases, the J end by 0 bases, with 21 bases between. The CDR3 is 18 residues long. As DNA, the CDR3 is TGCAGTGCTAGAGATATTTACAGGGCGGACCGAGACTCCTACGAGCAGTACTTC. Translation gives CSARDIYRADRDSYEQYF.

By its share, this clone is medium-sized. The gene calls are TRBV7-9 and TRBJ1-1; weak D call: TRBD1 (6 bases). CDR1 and CDR2 from the germline V gene are SEHNR and FQNEAQ (reference sequence). This CDR3 spans 13 amino acids. Trimming left V 5 bases short and J 7 bases short, with 14 bases between. CDR3 sequence reads: CASSPGSTGEAFF. CDR3 sequence (DNA): TGTGCCAGCAGCCCGGGCTCGACAGGTGAAGCTTTCTTT.

This clone has just a few counts. The chain has TRBV18 and TRBJ1-3; the D is unclear. The CDR3 totals 13 residues. The V end lost 3 bases, the J end lost 8 bases, and 11 bases lay between the germline ends. The germline CDR1 and CDR2 sequences are KGHSH and LQKENI. The CDR3 sequence: CASSPTSADTIYF. CDR3 coding DNA: TGTGCCAGCTCACCCACCTCGGCGGACACCATATATTTT.

This clone was counted a few times. The chain has TRBV12-3 or TRBV12-4 and TRBJ1-4; D gene ambiguous. Trimming pared 7 bases from V and 13 bases from J, leaving 19 bases between. There are 13 residues in the CDR3. The CDR3 DNA follows: TGTGCCAGCACCAGGTACGGCGCCACCCTACTGTTTTTT. This encodes CASTRYGATLLFF.

This clone was recorded many times. The chain employs TRBV2 and TRBJ2-2, with 7 bases identical to TRBD2. After removal of 0 bases from V and 5 bases from J, the junction contained 12 bases not matched to a gene. The CDR3 is 18 residues long. Germline V lookup: CDR1 SNHLY, CDR2 FYNNEI. CDR3 nucleotide sequence: TGTGCCAGCAGTGAAGCGTTCACTGGCGGGAGAAGGACCGGGGAGCTGTTTTTT. Its protein is CASSEAFTGGRRTGELFF.

This clone was recorded at least ten times. The chain is built from TRBV28 and TRBJ2-3; no clear D. Germline V lookup: CDR1 MDHEN, CDR2 SYDVKM. The germline V and J ends were trimmed by 4 bases and 2 bases, with 16 bases remaining between them. This CDR3 is built from 16 residues. The CDR3 sequence: CASSSPGPGHTDTQYF. CDR3 nucleotides: TGTGCCAGCAGTTCCCCCGGGCCCGGCCACACAGATACGCAGTATTTT.

On this clone itself: A much larger clone lies a single base off, so this may be a read error. The rearrangement joins TRBV20-1 to TRBJ2-2, with 12 bases aligning to TRBD2. In germline, CDR1 is DFQATT, CDR2 SNEGSKA (reference sequence). This CDR3 has 13 residues. This CDR3 is CSSRLAGAEELFF. The CDR3 bases are TGCAGTTCTAGACTAGCGGGAGCCGAGGAGCTGTTTTTT.

Within the sample, this clone is medium-sized (0.01 to 0.1%). The rearrangement joins TRBV6-5 to TRBJ2-5; D possibly corresponds to TRBD1 (5 bases). The germline gives CDR1 MNHEY, CDR2 SVGAGI. The CDR3 loop spans 13 amino acids. V gave up 2 bases and J gave up 7 bases, with 11 bases separating them. Written as DNA, the CDR3 is TGTGCCAGCAGTTACGCCAGAACAGGGACCCAGTACTTC. Its protein product is CASSYARTGTQYF.

There are many counts of this clone. The gene calls are TRBV9 and TRBJ2-7, with unresolved D. V gave up 0 bases and J gave up 1 base, with 8 bases separating them. Germline V gene lookup returns CDR1 SGDLS and CDR2 YYNGEE. The CDR3 consists of 14 residues. The CDR3 region is CASSVDGRSYEQYF. The DNA of the CDR3 is TGTGCCAGCAGCGTAGATGGGCGGTCCTACGAGCAGTACTTC.

The sample holds a few counts of this clone. The CDR3 is CASSFPGGMAPADTQYF. DNA of the CDR3: TGTGCCAGCAGCTTCCCTGGCGGGATGGCCCCGGCAGATACGCAGTATTTT. The rearrangement joins TRBV11-1 to TRBJ2-3, with a weak D call TRBD2 (6 bases). The CDR3 is made up of 17 amino acids. Trimming removed 3 bases at V and 4 bases at J, with 20 bases between. In germline, CDR1 is SGHAT, CDR2 FQDESV (reference sequence).

The rearrangement uses TRBV28 and TRBJ1-2; 9 bases are a match to TRBD1. The CDR3 covers 15 residues. Unmatched junction bases numbered 5, after V lost 4 bases and J lost 2 bases. Germline CDR1 MDHEN, CDR2 SYDVKM. CDR3 in DNA: TGTGCCAGCAGTTCCGGGACAGGGTCCAACTATGGCTACACCTTC. Its translation: CASSSGTGSNYGYTF.

V and J are TRBV24-1 and TRBJ2-2, with 8 bases identical to TRBD1. The ends lost 1 base at V and 4 bases at J; junction bases unmatched: 7. CDR1 KGHDR and CDR2 SFDVKD come from the germline V gene. This CDR3 has 17 amino acids. The CDR3 coding sequence is TGTGCCACCAGTGATTTAACAGGGGGAATAGGCACCGGGGAGCTGTTTTTT. Translation: CATSDLTGGIGTGELFF.

This clone was picked up many times. This chain connects TRBV2 to TRBJ1-5; D unclear. The CDR3 covers 13 residues. V was trimmed by 2 bases and J by 2 bases, leaving 4 bases between them. Germline CDR1 SNHLY, CDR2 FYNNEI. The CDR3, as DNA: TGTGCCAGCAGTGAAATAGGCAATCAGCCCCAGCATTTT. Its translation: CASSEIGNQPQHF.

This clone was seen repeatedly, ten times or more. This rearrangement joins TRBV10-3 to TRBJ2-1, with unresolved D. CDR3 length equals 11 residues. Germline V gives CDR1 ENHRY, CDR2 SYGVKD. Trimming took off 3 bases at V and 9 bases at J, with 6 bases between the two ends. Here the CDR3 reads CAISDTTEQFF. Here the CDR3 DNA reads TGTGCCATCAGTGACACAACTGAGCAGTTCTTC.

This sequence joins TRBV12-3 or TRBV12-4 and TRBJ2-7, with a tentative D call TRBD2 (8 bases). V was cut by 8 bases and J by 3 bases, with 20 bases left in between. The CDR3 consists of 15 residues. CDR3 bases: TGTGCCAGCCTCCGGGGGGGACAGAACATCTACGAGCAGTACTTC. This gives the protein CASLRGGQNIYEQYF.

This clone appeared many times. The CDR3 region has the DNA TGTGCCAGCAGGGGGACAGGGGTGAGCAATCAGCCCCAGCATTTT. Its translation is CASRGTGVSNQPQHF. The chain has TRBV2 and TRBJ1-5; 10 bases align to TRBD1. Germline CDR1 SNHLY, CDR2 FYNNEI. V gave up 6 bases and J gave up 1 base; unmatched junction bases: 3. The CDR3 is 15 amino acids.

This clone was seen a handful of times. The chain couples TRBV10-2 to TRBJ1-1; D uncertain. This CDR3 region has 14 residues. Per germline, CDR1 WSHSY and CDR2 SAAADI. The ends were cut back, 3 bases at V and 3 bases at J, with 11 bases in the middle. DNA of the CDR3: TGCGCCAGCAGTGAACGGGGAGGTCACACTGAAGCTTTCTTT. This encodes CASSERGGHTEAFF.

The table lists this clone with many counts. This rearrangement joins TRBV27 to TRBJ1-3; 9 bases map to TRBD1. The V gene's germline CDR1 is MNHEY and CDR2 SMNVEV (reference sequence). The CDR3 totals 13 residues. With V trimmed by 7 bases and J by 8 bases, 6 bases remained unmatched. The CDR3 spells CASTRDRVDTIYF. In nucleotides, the CDR3 is TGTGCCAGCACACGGGACAGGGTGGACACCATATATTTT.

There are many counts of this clone. The chain employs TRBV29-1 and TRBJ2-1; 7 bases fit TRBD1. This CDR3 is built from 15 residues. Germline lookup yields CDR1 SQVTM and CDR2 ANQGSEA. With V trimmed by 5 bases and J by 6 bases, 13 bases remained unmatched. The CDR3 protein is CSVSRNRGPFNEQFF. The CDR3, as DNA: TGCAGCGTTTCAAGGAACAGGGGACCGTTCAATGAGCAGTTCTTC.

There are many counts of this clone. DNA for the CDR3: TGCGCCAGCAGCTTGGCTCCCCCAGGAGCTAATGAAAAACTGTTTTTT. Translating it yields CASSLAPPGANEKLFF. The chain carries TRBV5-1 and TRBJ1-4; D is uncertain. CDR3 length equals 16 residues. Germline CDR1 reads SGHRS; CDR2 reads YFSETQ. Deletions cut 0 bases from V and 3 bases from J, with 12 bases between.

This clone was counted between two and nine times. The chain is built from TRBV6-2 or TRBV6-3 and TRBJ2-7; TRBD1 matches at 10 bases. Germline lookup yields CDR1 MNHEY and CDR2 SVGEGT. This CDR3 has 14 residues. J lost 7 bases, V lost 5 bases, and 8 bases had no gene match. The CDR3 DNA reads TGTGCCAGCAGTCCGACAGGGGGCTTGGGGGAGCAGTACTTC. Protein product: CASSPTGGLGEQYF.

Comment on this clone: The junction departs from germline at one end; a sequencing error may be responsible. The chain joins TRBV2 to TRBJ2-7; TRBD1 might be the D (5 bases). Germline CDR1 SNHLY, CDR2 FYNNEI. CDR3 length: 13 amino acids. This CDR3 reads CASSADMGYEQYF. The DNA of the CDR3 is TGCGCCAGCAGTGCGGACATGGGTTACGAGCAGTACTTC.